The clone carrying this T cell receptor (beta chain) was recorded only once. The data derive from a study of blood T cell repertoires in COVID-19. Germline V lookup: CDR1 LNHDA, CDR2 SQIVND (reference sequence). The CDR3 has 14 residues. With 6 bases removed from V and 6 bases from J, the gap between germline ends came to 17 bases. Authors' methods: Quantification of nucleated cells was approximated via reference gene primer amplification. Sequencing used immunoSEQ multiplex PCR; TCRdb keeps in-frame clones, though not all of them. V and J calls and clone size are copied from that table; D and trimming were computed from the DNA. The sample gives over 350,000 clones, more than 70% of which show up once; 1.2% is in the top ten.

The chain recombines TRBV19 with TRBJ1-1; D perhaps matches TRBD1 (6 bases). The sequenced material came from PBMCs or T cells enriched from blood (not recorded which). This receptor was identified in a woman aged 18-35 years who had recovered from COVID-19. CDR3 in amino acids: CASSQIRGSAEAFF. The CDR3 nucleotides are TGTGCCAGTAGCCAAATCAGGGGATCCGCTGAAGCTTTCTTT. The full variable domain, in which reference TRBV19 and TRBJ1-1 provide the parts outside the CDR3, is DGGITQSPKYLFRKEGQNVTLSCEQNLNHDAMYWYRQDPGQGLRLIYYSQIVNDFQKGDIAEGYSVSREKKESFPLTVTSAQKNPTAFYLCASSQIRGSAEAFFGQGTRLTVV.